These 15 T cell receptor beta chains were sequenced from one sample in a study of T cell responses to AZD1222 COVID-19 vaccine. Libraries were prepared by immunoSEQ multiplex PCR; TCRdb keeps only in-frame clonotypes and omits some of them. The sample holds about 120,000 clones, approximately 85% seen once. Specimen: peripheral blood, collected on day 0 of AZD1222 vaccination. The receptor source for this set is an adult in good health.

V is TRBV5-6 and J is TRBJ1-3; D perhaps matches TRBD1 (5 bases). The V end was cut by 4 bases, the J end by 4 bases, with 12 bases between. The germline gives CDR1 SGHDT, CDR2 YYEEEE. This CDR3 is 14 amino acids long. The CDR3 DNA reads TGTGCCAGCAGCGCGGGGACTGCGGGAAACACCATATATTTT. It yields the protein CASSAGTAGNTIYF.

This sequence joins TRBV19 and TRBJ1-5; 8 bases agree with TRBD1. Germline loops: CDR1 LNHDA, CDR2 SQIVND (reference sequence). The ends lost 6 bases at V and 4 bases at J; junction bases unmatched: 2. CDR3 length: 13 amino acids. The CDR3 DNA reads TGTGCCAGTAGCGGGACAGGAAATCAGCCCCAGCATTTT. It is translated as CASSGTGNQPQHF.

This chain uses TRBV3-1 (or the pseudogene TRBV3-2) with TRBJ2-7, with TRBD2 identical over 15 bases. The V segment lost 0 bases and the J segment 2 bases; nucleotides outside the gene matches: 8. This CDR3 has 19 amino acids. Germline V gene data show CDR1 as LGHDT and CDR2 as YNNKEL (reference sequence). The DNA for the CDR3 is TGTGCCAGCAGCCAAGAAAGGCCGGGACTAGCGGGAGGAACCTACGAGCAGTACTTC. Translating it yields CASSQERPGLAGGTYEQYF.

This clone was observed a handful of times. The chain recombines TRBV5-4 with TRBJ1-2, with D perhaps matching TRBD1 (5 bases). Trimming stripped 4 bases from V and 2 bases from J, with 12 bases between. CDR1 is SGHNT, CDR2 YYREEE, per germline (reference sequence). CDR3 length equals 14 residues. The CDR3 is CASSPNQGNYGYTF. Written as DNA, the CDR3 is TGTGCCAGCAGCCCCAACCAGGGAAACTATGGCTACACCTTC.

The count of this clone is one. The gene calls are TRBV5-8 and TRBJ1-3; 8 bases map to TRBD1. The CDR3 is 17 residues long. The ends lost 2 bases at V and 4 bases at J; junction bases unmatched: 11. Germline V gives CDR1 SGHTS, CDR2 YDEGEE. The CDR3 is CASSFGAGGRGGNTIYF. The CDR3 DNA reads TGTGCCAGCAGCTTCGGGGCAGGGGGCCGAGGAGGAAACACCATATATTTT.

The V gene is TRBV29-1, the J gene TRBJ1-2; D uncertain. Germline lookup yields CDR1 SQVTM and CDR2 ANQGSEA. The CDR3 length is 11 residues. V shed 4 bases and J shed 3 bases, with 6 bases lying between them. The CDR3 DNA is TGCAGCGTTGGAGAAGACTATGGCTACACCTTC. Its protein is CSVGEDYGYTF.

The J gene is TRBJ2-1, the V gene TRBV6-5; no firm D call. V was pared by 0 bases and J by 4 bases, with 10 bases between. Germline V gene data show CDR1 as MNHEY and CDR2 as SVGAGI. This CDR3 region has 15 residues. DNA for the CDR3: TGTGCCAGCAGTTACTCGCCAGAAACATACAATGAGCAGTTCTTC. Amino acids: CASSYSPETYNEQFF.

CDR3 nucleotides: TGTGCCAGCAGCTTATATACAGCCACCTATGGCTACACCTTC. Translating it yields CASSLYTATYGYTF. V gene TRBV7-2 combines with J gene TRBJ1-2; D gene ambiguous. Trimming cost V 2 bases and J 4 bases, with 11 bases left between them. Germline values: CDR1 SGHTA, CDR2 FQGNSA. There are 14 residues in the CDR3.

The rearrangement links TRBV6-5 to TRBJ2-7; D may be TRBD2 (6 bases). V lost 8 bases and J lost 7, with 21 bases in between. The germline V gene encodes CDR1 MNHEY and CDR2 SVGAGI. CDR3 length equals 14 residues. CDR3: CASEKGDGGGEQYF. CDR3 nucleotides: TGTGCCAGCGAAAAGGGAGATGGGGGAGGAGAGCAGTACTTC.

This sequence joins TRBV5-1 and TRBJ2-7, with 8 bases lining up with TRBD2. Germline V lookup: CDR1 SGHRS, CDR2 YFSETQ. This CDR3 comprises 14 residues. V lost 4 bases to trimming and J lost 0 bases; unmatched junction nucleotides: 3. CDR3 region: CASSPGLGSYEQYF. The CDR3 nucleotides are TGCGCCAGCAGCCCGGGACTAGGCTCCTACGAGCAGTACTTC.

The rearrangement joins TRBV6-5 to TRBJ2-7; D call uncertain. Trimming cost V 2 bases and J 6 bases, with 8 bases left between them. This CDR3 has 12 residues. Per germline, CDR1 MNHEY and CDR2 SVGAGI. CDR3 nucleotide sequence: TGTGCCAGCAGTTACCTCCAGGCCGAGCAGTACTTC. Its translation: CASSYLQAEQYF.

The V and J genes are TRBV12-3 or TRBV12-4 and TRBJ1-2; TRBD1 matches 7 bases. The CDR3 is 13 residues long. The V gene end was trimmed by 7 bases and the J gene end by 5 bases; junction bases not matched to a gene: 7. The CDR3 sequence: CASTPGQFYGYTF. The CDR3 coding sequence is TGTGCCAGCACGCCGGGACAGTTTTATGGCTACACCTTC.

The V call is TRBV10-3, the J call TRBJ2-2; D possibly uses TRBD1 or TRBD2 (5 bases each). Deletions cut 0 bases from V and 4 bases from J, with 15 bases between. Germline values: CDR1 ENHRY, CDR2 SYGVKD. The CDR3 is 17 residues long. The CDR3 sequence is CAISESRLAGGTGELFF. As DNA, the CDR3 is TGTGCCATCAGTGAGTCGAGATTAGCTGGGGGCACCGGGGAGCTGTTTTTT.

This chain uses TRBV3-1 (or the pseudogene TRBV3-2) with TRBJ1-5; possibly TRBD1 for D (6 bases). V lost 4 bases and J 1 base, leaving 14 bases between the germline ends. The germline CDR1 and CDR2 sequences are LGHDT and YNNKEL (reference sequence). The CDR3 contains 16 residues. CDR3 amino acids: CASSLRTDRSNQPQHF. The DNA for the CDR3 is TGTGCCAGCAGCCTCAGGACTGACAGGAGCAATCAGCCCCAGCATTTT.

The J gene is TRBJ1-1, the V gene TRBV9, with D possibly being TRBD1 (6 bases). Trimming took 7 bases from V and 1 from J, leaving 20 bases between them. Germline lookup yields CDR1 SGDLS and CDR2 YYNGEE. The CDR3 is made up of 16 amino acids. DNA of the CDR3: TGTGCCAGCCGCCCCTGGGCGCAGGGGACGAACACTGAAGCTTTCTTT. Translating it yields CASRPWAQGTNTEAFF. Complete variable domain (other parts from reference TRBV9 and TRBJ1-1): DSGVTQTPKHLITATGQRVTLRCSPRSGDLSVYWYQQSLDQGLQFLIQYYNGEERAKGNILERFSAQQFPDLHSELNLSSLELGDSALYFCASRPWAQGTNTEAFFGQGTRLTVV.